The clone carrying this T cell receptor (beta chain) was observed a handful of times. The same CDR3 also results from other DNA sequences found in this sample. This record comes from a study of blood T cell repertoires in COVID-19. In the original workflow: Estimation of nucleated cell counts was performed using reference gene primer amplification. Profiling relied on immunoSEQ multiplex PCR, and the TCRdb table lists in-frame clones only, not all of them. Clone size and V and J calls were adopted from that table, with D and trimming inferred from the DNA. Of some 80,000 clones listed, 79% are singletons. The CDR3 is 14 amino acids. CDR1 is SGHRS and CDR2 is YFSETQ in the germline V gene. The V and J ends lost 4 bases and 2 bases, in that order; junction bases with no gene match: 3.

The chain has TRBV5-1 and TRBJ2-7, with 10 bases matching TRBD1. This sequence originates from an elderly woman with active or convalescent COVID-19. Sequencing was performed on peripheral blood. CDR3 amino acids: CASSPGTGAYEQYF. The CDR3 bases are TGCGCCAGCAGCCCCGGGACAGGGGCCTACGAGCAGTACTTC.